This T cell receptor beta chain was obtained from a study of lymphopenia after photon versus proton radiotherapy. This clone was seen a handful of times. Antigen unknown. General study findings and limits: Better survival with proton therapy was suggested as possible, not demonstrated. Oligoclonal CD8+ Temra expansion after nadir drove photon patients' diversity drop. Under photons, naive T cells and diversity fell while effector/memory populations rose.

Sequencing used immunoSEQ multiplex PCR; TCRdb keeps in-frame clones, though not all of them. The top ten clones hold around a sixth of a sample with roughly 5,200 clones, 85% to 90% of them seen once. The CDR3 extends over 15 amino acids. With 5 bases clipped from V and 2 bases from J, the junction kept 8 bases outside the gene matches. Per the germline V gene, CDR1 is WNHNN and CDR2 is SYGVQD (reference sequence). The rearrangement joins TRBV10-1 to TRBJ1-2; 7 bases map to TRBD1. The TCR comes from a man aged 25 to 40 with gastric cancer. The specimen was peripheral blood, collected from a patient treated with photon-based radiotherapy. CDR3 sequence: CASSSGTASNYGYTF. As DNA, the CDR3 is TGCGCCAGCAGTTCCGGGACAGCATCCAACTATGGCTACACCTTC.